The rows below give T cell receptor beta chains drawn from one sample of a study of T cell repertoires in cytomegalovirus infection. One entry per CDR3 protein, called by TCRdb with MiXCR from the reads. The sample contains hundreds of thousands of distinct CDR3 sequences, 20% to 30% of which appear only once. The sequencing input was CD8+ T cells from PBMCs. The receptors shown here come from a human donor in good health (CMV status not recorded). Some clones in this sample may be carry-over from other donors' samples. The CDR3 runs from the conserved cysteine through the conserved F or W. The D gene is left open where the match is weak. Part of the rows lack a size; the others show once, few, many or a class for expanded clones.

TRBD1 | many | TRBJ2-1 | TRBV4-3 | TGCGCCAGCAGCCAAGGACAGGGTTTCTCCTACAATGAGCAGTTCTTC | CASSQGQGFSYNEQFF
TRBD1 | NA | TRBJ2-6 | TRBV20-1 | TGCAGTGCTACAACACGGGACAGTTTGAGCTCTGGGGCCAACGTCCTGACTTTC | CSATTRDSLSSGANVLTF
NA | many | TRBJ1-2 | TRBV14 | TGTGCCAGCAGCCAGACAGGAAAGGATAACTATGGCTACACCTTC | CASSQTGKDNYGYTF
NA | many | TRBJ1-5 | TRBV28 | TGTGCCAGCAGTGAGGGGGTCCCAGGCAATCAGCCCCAGCATTTT | CASSEGVPGNQPQHF
NA | few | TRBJ2-1 | TRBV6-2/TRBV6-3 | TGTGCCAGCAGTCAAATACAGGGACTGAATGAGCAGTTCTTC | CASSQIQGLNEQFF
NA | NA | TRBJ1-4 | TRBV28 | TGTGCCAGCGGCCCCTTCGGTGAAAAACTGTTTTTT | CASGPFGEKLFF
TRBD2 | NA | TRBJ2-1 | TRBV20-1 | TGCAGTCCTACCTTAGCGGGGGGGCCCTACAATGAGCAGTTCTTC | CSPTLAGGPYNEQFF
NA | NA | TRBJ2-1 | TRBV27 | TGTGCCAGCAGTTTGGGCTGGGGGGGCGCCTCATACAATGAGCAGTTCTTC | CASSLGWGGASYNEQFF
TRBD2 | many | TRBJ2-1 | TRBV7-2 | TGTGCCAGCAGCTTGCTAGCGGTGAATGAGCAGTTCTTC | CASSLLAVNEQFF
TRBD2 | NA | TRBJ2-1 | TRBV28 | TGTGCCAGCACCTGGACTAGCGGCAATGAGCAGTTCTTC | CASTWTSGNEQFF
NA | many | TRBJ2-2 | TRBV7-6 | TGTGCCAGCAGCTTAGCTGTGGGGGACCCGAACACCGGGGAGCTGTTTTTT | CASSLAVGDPNTGELFF
TRBD1 | few | TRBJ1-2 | TRBV27 | TGTGCCAGCAGTTATACAAGGACAGGGCCCTATGGCTACACCTTC | CASSYTRTGPYGYTF
NA | NA | TRBJ2-1 | TRBV27 | TGTGCCAGCATCGGGCGGTCGGACCTAAATACGCAGCACAACAATGAGCAGTTCTTC | CASIGRSDLNTQHNNEQFF
NA | many | TRBJ2-5 | TRBV7-6 | TGTGCCAGCAGCCCAGGGATCCGCAAAGAGACCCAGTACTTC | CASSPGIRKETQYF
NA | NA | TRBJ2-3 | TRBV28 | TGTGCCAGCAGTTTAACGGACAGTCCCCGTTCCTTT | CASSLTDSPRSF
NA | NA | TRBJ2-3 | TRBV12-3/TRBV12-4 | TGTGCCAGCAGTTTAGATGGGGCGTCGATAGATACGCAGTATTTT | CASSLDGASIDTQYF
NA | many | TRBJ2-1 | TRBV7-3 | TGTGCCAGCAGCCGGAAGCCGGGGGGCTCGGATCACAATGAGCAGTTCTTC | CASSRKPGGSDHNEQFF
TRBD2 | many | TRBJ2-1 | TRBV7-2 | TGTGCCAGCAGCTACACAGCGGGGGGCCAGAACAATGAGCAGTTCTTC | CASSYTAGGQNNEQFF
NA | NA | TRBJ2-1 | TRBV6-6 | TGTGCCAGCAGGGATTTAGGCAGTGCCAATGAGCAGTTCTTC | CASRDLGSANEQFF
NA | NA | TRBJ1-2 | TRBV12-3/TRBV12-4 | TGTGCCAGCAGCCAAGCATTTTCCGACGGCTACACCTTC | CASSQAFSDGYTF
NA | NA | TRBJ2-5 | TRBV29-1 | TGCAGCGTTGAGCACCGGGGCAAAATCGGGACCCAGTACTTC | CSVEHRGKIGTQYF